Shown below are 20 T cell receptor beta chains from a single sample sequenced in a study of T cell changes during pregnancy in multiple sclerosis. Repertoires were generated with immunoSEQ multiplex PCR, while TCRdb's copy carries only in-frame clones and drops some. This table holds tens of thousands of clones, about nine tenths found once. The input for sequencing was peripheral blood, taken in the third trimester of pregnancy. The source is a female donor in good health, enrolled as a control in a pregnancy study.

This clone was detected only once. The chain employs TRBV11-2 and TRBJ2-5; possible D gene TRBD1, 6 bases. CDR1 is SGHAT and CDR2 is FQNNGV in the germline V gene. V gave up 5 bases and J gave up 2 bases, with 9 bases separating them. The CDR3 is made up of 13 amino acids. CDR3 loop: CASSTDRQETQYF. CDR3 sequence (DNA): TGTGCCAGCAGCACTGACAGGCAAGAGACCCAGTACTTC.

This rearrangement joins TRBV4-3 to TRBJ2-7, with 8 nucleotides matching TRBD2. V trimming: 0 bases; J trimming: 3 bases; junction bases outside the gene matches: 13. This CDR3 is built from 18 residues. Germline assignment: CDR1 LGHNA and CDR2 YSLEER. CDR3 coding DNA: TGCGCCAGCAGCCAAGATGCTAGCGGGCATACTACCCTCTACGAGCAGTACTTC. This sequence encodes CASSQDASGHTTLYEQYF.

This chain connects TRBV20-1 to TRBJ2-7; D gene uncertain. The CDR3 is 11 residues long. The ends were cut back, 4 bases at V and 4 bases at J, with 8 bases in the middle. Germline V gives CDR1 DFQATT, CDR2 SNEGSKA (reference sequence). CDR3 sequence (DNA): TGCAGTGCTATCCCCCCTTACGAGCAGTACTTC. It translates to CSAIPPYEQYF.

The genes are TRBV15 and TRBJ2-1, with TRBD1 matching over 10 bases. The CDR3 sequence is 16 residues long. Germline V gives CDR1 LNHNV, CDR2 YYDKDF (reference sequence). The V segment lost 3 bases and the J segment 5 bases; nucleotides outside the gene matches: 7. CDR3 amino acids: CATSRGTGAGDNEQFF. The CDR3 DNA sequence: TGTGCCACCAGCAGGGGGACAGGGGCTGGGGACAATGAGCAGTTCTTC.

The chain has TRBV2 and TRBJ2-1; D is possibly TRBD2 (5 bases). V was trimmed by 11 bases and J by 8 bases, leaving 25 bases between them. Germline V gives CDR1 SNHLY, CDR2 FYNNEI. CDR3 length: 15 residues. The CDR3 reads CAGNGGQAGSYEQFF. DNA of the CDR3: TGTGCCGGAAACGGTGGGCAGGCGGGTTCCTATGAGCAGTTCTTC.

The rearrangement joins TRBV4-1 to TRBJ2-7, with TRBD2 as a possible D gene (6 bases). Germline CDR1 and CDR2: MGHRA and YSYEKL. Trimming stripped 0 bases from V and 5 bases from J, with 11 bases between. This CDR3 has 14 residues. The CDR3 sequence is CASSQEPRGDEQYF. The CDR3, as DNA: TGCGCCAGCAGCCAAGAGCCGCGCGGGGACGAGCAGTACTTC.

The CDR3 DNA is TGTGCCAGTAGTAAGAGGAGGGGGCGCGCAGATACGCAGTATTTT. It is translated as CASSKRRGRADTQYF. The chain combines TRBV19 with TRBJ2-3, with D possibly being TRBD1 (7 bases). V lost 4 bases and J 4 bases, leaving 15 bases between the germline ends. CDR1 is LNHDA, CDR2 SQIVND, per germline (reference sequence). CDR3 length equals 15 residues.

This clone was counted between two and nine times. DNA of the CDR3: TGTGCCAGCTCAATCGACAACGGCAGGAACTATGGCTACACCTTC. It codes for CASSIDNGRNYGYTF. The chain recombines TRBV18 with TRBJ1-2; D is undetermined. CDR1 is KGHSH and CDR2 is LQKENI in the germline V gene. CDR3 length: 15 residues. V was shortened by 5 bases and J by 2 bases, with 15 bases between the two germline ends.

This chain uses TRBV10-3 with TRBJ1-5, with D possibly matching TRBD1 (6 bases). The germline V and J ends were trimmed by 10 bases and 6 bases, with 16 bases remaining between them. The CDR3 sequence is 13 residues long. Germline V lookup: CDR1 ENHRY, CDR2 SYGVKD. In DNA form, the CDR3 reads TGTGCCACGGGACAAGAGGACAGTCAGCCCCAGCATTTT. It encodes CATGQEDSQPQHF.

V usage is TRBV11-1 and J usage is TRBJ2-7; 9 bases line up with TRBD1. The CDR3 loop spans 14 amino acids. The junction had 7 bases not matched to a gene; V was cut back by 1 base and J by 9 bases. Germline CDR1 and CDR2: SGHAT and FQDESV (reference sequence). The CDR3 protein is CASSLVGQGRMQYF. CDR3 sequence (DNA): TGTGCCAGCAGCTTAGTGGGACAGGGAAGGATGCAGTACTTC. Using reference TRBV11-1 and TRBJ2-7 for the parts outside the CDR3, the full variable domain is EAEVAQSPRYKITEKSQAVAFWCDPISGHATLYWYRQILGQGPELLVQFQDESVVDDSQLPKDRFSAERLKGVDSTLKIQPAELGDSAMYLCASSLVGQGRMQYFGPGTRLTVT.

CDR3 DNA sequence: TGTGCCAGCAGCCAGGGACAGGGCACCTCTGGAAACACCATATATTTT. Amino acids: CASSQGQGTSGNTIYF. The chain carries TRBV7-6 and TRBJ1-3; 9 bases line up with TRBD1. V lost 5 bases, J lost 0 bases, and 5 bases stayed unmatched. Germline assignment: CDR1 SGHVS and CDR2 FNYEAQ. The CDR3 has 16 residues.

The CDR3 bases are TGTGCCAGCAGCTATTTCACGGACAGGCACTATGGCTACACCTTC. Its translation is CASSYFTDRHYGYTF. The chain is built from TRBV7-9 and TRBJ1-2, with 7 bases identical to TRBD1. The germline gives CDR1 SEHNR, CDR2 FQNEAQ (reference sequence). The V and J ends lost 4 bases and 3 bases, in that order; junction bases with no gene match: 8. This CDR3 region has 15 residues. The entire variable domain, with the rest obtained from reference TRBV7-9 and TRBJ1-2, is as follows: DTGVSQNPRHKITKRGQNVTFRCDPISEHNRLYWYRQTLGQGPEFLTYFQNEAQLEKSRLLSDRFSAERPKGSFSTLEIQRTEQGDSAMYLCASSYFTDRHYGYTFGSGTRLTVV.

This clone occurred once. The CDR3 is CASSQGFRAYNEQFF. The DNA for the CDR3 is TGTGCCAGCAGTCAGGGGTTTAGGGCCTACAATGAGCAGTTCTTC. The genes are TRBV11-3 and TRBJ2-1, with D possibly TRBD1 on 6 matching bases. V was clipped by 6 bases and J by 2 bases, with 14 bases between them. This CDR3 contains 15 residues. The germline CDR1 and CDR2 sequences are SGHNT and YENEEA.

The V and J genes are TRBV27 and TRBJ2-7; D ambiguous. The V end lost 1 base, the J end lost 0 bases, and 10 bases lay between the germline ends. The CDR3 is 15 residues long. Germline loops: CDR1 MNHEY, CDR2 SMNVEV (reference sequence). CDR3 DNA sequence: TGTGCCAGCAGTTTATGGGCCGAGAGCTCCTACGAGCAGTACTTC. This translates into CASSLWAESSYEQYF.

This chain joins TRBV5-1 and TRBJ2-1, with a weak D call TRBD2 (5 bases). CDR3 size: 14 residues. V lost 4 bases and J 0 bases, leaving 8 bases between the germline ends. In germline, CDR1 is SGHRS, CDR2 YFSETQ. CDR3 nucleotide sequence: TGCGCCAGCAGCCCCGGGAACTCCTACAATGAGCAGTTCTTC. This translates into CASSPGNSYNEQFF.

This clone was seen a single time. The gene calls are TRBV27 and TRBJ1-2; 9 bases line up with TRBD1. J was trimmed by 3 bases and V by 5 bases; bases with no gene match: 7. Germline CDR1 MNHEY, CDR2 SMNVEV (reference sequence). This CDR3 is 15 amino acids long. CDR3 in DNA: TGTGCCAGCAGTAACACCGGGACAGGGTACTATGGCTACACCTTC. Residues: CASSNTGTGYYGYTF.

The chain recombines TRBV28 with TRBJ1-2; 7 nucleotides agree with TRBD1. The CDR3 runs 14 residues. CDR1 and CDR2 from the germline V gene are MDHEN and SYDVKM. J gave up 5 bases and V 6 bases, and 9 bases lay outside the gene matches. The CDR3 reads CASRPPGGAYGYTF. CDR3 nucleotides: TGTGCCAGCAGACCACCAGGGGGAGCATATGGCTACACCTTC.

The chain has TRBV28 and TRBJ2-6, with D perhaps matching TRBD1 (6 bases). Germline CDR1 and CDR2: MDHEN and SYDVKM. This CDR3 has 18 amino acids. V was clipped by 3 bases and J by 0 bases, with 15 bases between them. In nucleotides, the CDR3 is TGTGCCAGCAGTTTTAAGATGACAGGTTACTCTGGGGCCAACGTCCTGACTTTC. Translating it yields CASSFKMTGYSGANVLTF. The full variable domain, completed using reference TRBV28 and TRBJ2-6, is DVKVTQSSRYLVKRTGEKVFLECVQDMDHENMFWYRQDPGLGLRLIYFSYDVKMKEKGDIPEGYSVSREKKERFSLILESASTNQTSMYLCASSFKMTGYSGANVLTFGAGSRLTVL.

V and J are TRBV2 and TRBJ2-7; 8 bases map to TRBD1. The CDR3 covers 15 residues. Germline loops: CDR1 SNHLY, CDR2 FYNNEI. Trimming removed 7 bases from V and 2 bases from J; junction bases left unmatched: 10. The CDR3 is CASTPDRAPPYEQYF. The CDR3 DNA sequence: TGTGCCAGCACCCCGGACAGGGCCCCTCCCTACGAGCAGTACTTC.

This clone was counted once. The chain joins TRBV15 to TRBJ2-4; 8 positions match TRBD1. Germline values: CDR1 LNHNV, CDR2 YYDKDF (reference sequence). The CDR3 sequence is 16 residues long. The V segment lost 5 bases and the J segment 0 bases; nucleotides outside the gene matches: 6. CDR3 in DNA: TGTGCCACCAGCGGATGGACAGGGAGAGCCAAAAACATTCAGTACTTC. This gives the protein CATSGWTGRAKNIQYF. Filled out from reference TRBV15 and TRBJ2-4, the complete variable domain reads DAMVIQNPRYQVTQFGKPVTLSCSQTLNHNVMYWYQQKSSQAPKLLFHYYDKDFNNEADTPDNFQSRRPNTSFCFLDIRSPGLGDTAMYLCATSGWTGRAKNIQYFGAGTRLSVL.